Below, 21 T cell receptor beta chains from the same sample are listed, as sequenced in a study of blood T cells in healthy people across ages. For the second PCR, which ran for roughly 6 to 12 cycles, a sample-barcoded 5' primer and a J-beta primer mix were used. TCRdb reanalysed the 5' RACE reads using MiXCR and keeps one entry per CDR3 protein. The table lists about 510,000 distinct CDR3 sequences, about 29% of them singletons. The sample also formed part of further work on T cells of mothers and their children.

Sequenced: blood. Receptor source: a boy aged 2 to 10 in good health.

This chain connects TRBV5-1 to TRBJ1-6; D gene unclear. V dropped 0 bases and J dropped 5 bases, with 6 bases sitting between them. There are 14 residues in the CDR3. Germline-derived CDR1 and CDR2 are SGHRS and YFSETQ. The CDR3 here is CASSLGANNSPLHF. In DNA form, the CDR3 reads TGCGCCAGCAGCTTGGGGGCCAATAATTCACCCCTCCACTTT.

The chain recombines TRBV3-1 with TRBJ2-2; TRBD1 aligns across 9 bases. V dropped 6 bases and J dropped 5; count of bases not matched to a gene: 10. There are 16 residues in the CDR3. The germline V gene has CDR1 LGHDT and CDR2 YNNKEL (reference sequence). The CDR3: CASRENRGPHTGELFF. In nucleotides, the CDR3 is TGTGCCAGCAGGGAGAACAGGGGGCCACATACCGGGGAGCTGTTTTTT. Full variable domain (missing parts from reference TRBV3-1 and TRBJ2-2): DTAVSQTPKYLVTQMGNDKSIKCEQNLGHDTMYWYKQDSKKFLKIMFSYNNKELIINETVPNRFSPKSPDKAHLNLHINSLELGDSAVYFCASRENRGPHTGELFFGEGSRLTVL.

The gene calls are TRBV29-1 and TRBJ2-7; TRBD1 matches 7 bases. The CDR3 contains 13 residues. V lost 3 bases to trimming and J lost 2 bases; unmatched junction nucleotides: 4. From germline, CDR1 is SQVTM and CDR2 ANQGSEA. In DNA, the CDR3 is TGCAGCGTTGAGGACAGGATAACCTACGAGCAGTACTTC. Encoded protein: CSVEDRITYEQYF.

This chain uses TRBV9 with TRBJ2-5; D possibly corresponds to TRBD1 (7 bases). The J call may be incorrect, as the DNA end agrees better with TRBJ2-1. This CDR3 is built from 14 residues. From germline, CDR1 is SGDLS and CDR2 YYNGEE. CDR3 sequence (DNA): TGTGCCAGCAGCGCGGAGGAGGGGGCGAGTGAGCAGTTCTTC. It translates to CASSAEEGASEQFF.

CDR3: CASRLEVQQFF. The CDR3 region has the DNA TGTGCCAGCAGGCTAGAGGTACAGCAGTTCTTC. This sequence joins TRBV2 and TRBJ2-1; D unresolved. This CDR3 is 11 amino acids long. V was cut by 6 bases and J by 11 bases, with 11 bases left in between. From germline, CDR1 is SNHLY and CDR2 FYNNEI.

In this sample, this clonotype turned up a few times. The chain has TRBV4-1 and TRBJ2-5; 8 bases line up with TRBD2. Germline CDR1 reads MGHRA; CDR2 reads YSYEKL. The V and J ends lost 2 bases and 3 bases, in that order; junction bases with no gene match: 11. The CDR3 length is 17 residues. The CDR3 DNA reads as TGCGCCAGCAGCCAACAAAAAGCGGGAGATGTCGAAGAGACCCAGTACTTC. Translation gives CASSQQKAGDVEETQYF.

CDR3 nucleotide sequence: TGTGCCAGCAGCTTCCTGGGAAGGGGGAATTCACCCCTCCACTTT. Residues: CASSFLGRGNSPLHF. The chain employs TRBV27 and TRBJ1-6; weak D call: TRBD1 (6 bases). V lost 6 bases, J lost 7 bases, and 16 bases lay in between. This CDR3 spans 15 amino acids. The V gene's germline CDR1 is MNHEY and CDR2 SMNVEV (reference sequence).

This chain uses TRBV6-1 with TRBJ2-5; possible D gene TRBD1, 5 bases. Germline V gives CDR1 MNHNS, CDR2 SASEGT. V lost 1 base and J 5 bases, leaving 14 bases between the germline ends. The CDR3 extends over 15 amino acids. The CDR3 DNA is TGTGCCAGCAGTGAAGGGTCTTCAGGGTGGGAGACCCAGTACTTC. It codes for CASSEGSSGWETQYF.

This clonotype was seen ten or more times. This rearrangement joins TRBV12-3 or TRBV12-4 to TRBJ1-2, with 10 bases that match TRBD1. This CDR3 is 16 amino acids long. V gave up 5 bases and J gave up 8 bases; unmatched junction bases: 14. The CDR3 sequence: CASSPAGGQGMGGYTF. In DNA form, the CDR3 reads TGTGCCAGCAGTCCCGCGGGGGGACAGGGGATGGGAGGCTACACCTTC.

In regard to this clonotype: At one end, the junction sequence differs from germline, possibly due to a read error. The chain uses TRBV20-1 and TRBJ2-5, with 7 bases that match TRBD1. CDR1 is DFQATT and CDR2 is SNEGSKA in the germline V gene (reference sequence). The CDR3 loop spans 14 amino acids. The CDR3 spells CSARDRDTRETQYF. CDR3 bases: TGCAGTGCGAGAGACAGGGACACCCGGGAGACCCAGTACTTC.

The chain links TRBV20-1 to TRBJ2-5; 8 bases line up with TRBD2. TRBJ2-7 matches the DNA end more closely, so the J call is doubtful. Germline CDR1 DFQATT, CDR2 SNEGSKA (reference sequence). The CDR3 is 15 amino acids. CDR3 loop: CSARDGAGGTYEQYF. The CDR3 coding sequence is TGCAGTGCTAGAGATGGGGCGGGGGGCACCTACGAGCAGTACTTC.

The chain combines TRBV7-9 with TRBJ1-2; unclear D gene. V lost 1 base and J lost 8, with 11 bases in between. The CDR3 is 13 residues long. Germline-derived CDR1 and CDR2 are SEHNR and FQNEAQ (reference sequence). The CDR3 DNA sequence: TGTGCCAGCAGCTTAGAGGGATGGGAAGGCTACACCTTC. This gives the protein CASSLEGWEGYTF. The full variable domain, its missing parts supplied by reference TRBV7-9 and TRBJ1-2, is DTGVSQNPRHKITKRGQNVTFRCDPISEHNRLYWYRQTLGQGPEFLTYFQNEAQLEKSRLLSDRFSAERPKGSFSTLEIQRTEQGDSAMYLCASSLEGWEGYTFGSGTRLTVV.

The rearrangement links TRBV4-2 to TRBJ1-1; D is uncertain. Germline CDR1 reads LGHNA; CDR2 reads YNFKEQ. The V gene lost 1 base and the J gene lost 0 bases, with 12 bases spanning the gap. The CDR3 consists of 16 residues. CDR3 amino acids: CASSQVSLLMNTEAFF. The CDR3 DNA is TGTGCCAGCAGCCAAGTTAGTCTGCTTATGAACACTGAAGCTTTCTTT.

The chain carries TRBV12-3 or TRBV12-4 and TRBJ2-1, with D perhaps TRBD2 (5 bases). The V end lost 6 bases, the J end lost 9 bases, and 15 bases lay between the germline ends. The CDR3 runs to 13 residues. The CDR3 region is CASRLLTEGEQFF. The CDR3 DNA sequence: TGTGCCAGCAGACTCTTAACTGAGGGTGAGCAGTTCTTC.

The rearrangement uses TRBV7-9 and TRBJ1-2; 8 bases line up with TRBD1. Losses at the gene ends were 3 bases for V and 7 bases for J; bases not matched to a gene: 4. This CDR3 is 13 amino acids long. CDR1 and CDR2 (germline): SEHNR, FQNEAQ (reference sequence). The CDR3 DNA sequence: TGTGCCAGCAGCTTGGGACAGGCTCCTGGCTACACCTTC. Translating gives CASSLGQAPGYTF.

The chain recombines TRBV9 with TRBJ2-2; the D gene is possibly TRBD1 (5 bases). The CDR3 spans 15 residues. The germline V and J ends were trimmed by 7 bases and 3 bases, with 16 bases remaining between them. Germline lookup yields CDR1 SGDLS and CDR2 YYNGEE. The CDR3 DNA sequence: TGTGCCAGCCACAGGACCGCCAGGGACACCGGGGAGCTGTTTTTT. It specifies CASHRTARDTGELFF.

This clonotype was counted between two and nine times. The CDR3 bases are TGTGCCAGCGGTGACCAGGGGGGGGTCGGGGAGCTGTTTTTT. It encodes CASGDQGGVGELFF. The V gene is TRBV12-3 or TRBV12-4, the J gene TRBJ2-2, with D perhaps matching TRBD1 or TRBD2 (7 bases each). The germline V and J ends were trimmed by 8 bases and 7 bases, with 17 bases remaining between them. CDR3 length: 14 amino acids.

This clonotype appeared a few times. This sequence joins TRBV5-1 and TRBJ2-2; no definite D call. Trimming removed 4 bases from V and 4 bases from J, with 11 bases in between. Germline CDR1 and CDR2: SGHRS and YFSETQ. The CDR3 extends over 14 amino acids. In nucleotides, the CDR3 is TGCGCCAGCAGCCCTCGGGCAGCCACCGGGGAGCTGTTTTTT. Its protein product is CASSPRAATGELFF.

The chain's CDR3 is CASSLGTLLGYGYTF. CDR3 bases: TGTGCCAGCAGTTTAGGGACATTACTAGGGTATGGCTACACCTTC. V is TRBV12-3 or TRBV12-4 and J is TRBJ1-2, with D possibly TRBD1 on 5 matching bases. The V gene lost 1 base and the J gene lost 5 bases, with 14 bases spanning the gap. CDR3 length: 15 amino acids.

The chain uses TRBV6-5 and TRBJ2-5; D not resolved. CDR3 length equals 14 residues. The germline V gene encodes CDR1 MNHEY and CDR2 SVGAGI. V gave up 0 bases and J gave up 4 bases, with 9 bases separating them. The CDR3 reads CASSYSVGSETQYF. CDR3 in DNA: TGTGCCAGCAGTTACTCTGTAGGGTCAGAGACCCAGTACTTC.

The gene calls are TRBV19 and TRBJ1-2; TRBD1 might be the D (6 bases). Trimming shortened V by 7 bases and J by 7 bases, and 19 bases separated the two germline ends. The CDR3 length is 14 residues. Germline CDR1 LNHDA, CDR2 SQIVND (reference sequence). In DNA, the CDR3 is TGTGCCAGTACCCGAAGGGGGAGGGTTTCTGGCTACACCTTC. Translated: CASTRRGRVSGYTF.